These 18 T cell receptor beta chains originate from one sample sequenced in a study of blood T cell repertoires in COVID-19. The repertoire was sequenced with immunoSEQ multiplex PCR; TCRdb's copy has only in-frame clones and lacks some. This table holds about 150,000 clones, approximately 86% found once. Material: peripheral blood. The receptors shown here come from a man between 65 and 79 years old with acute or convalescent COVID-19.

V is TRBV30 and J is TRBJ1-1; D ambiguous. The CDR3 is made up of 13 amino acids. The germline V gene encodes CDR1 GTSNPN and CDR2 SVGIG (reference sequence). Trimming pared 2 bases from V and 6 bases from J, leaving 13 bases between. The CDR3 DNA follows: TGTGCCTGGAGTCGGACGGGAGCGCCTGAAGCTTTCTTT. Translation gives CAWSRTGAPEAFF.

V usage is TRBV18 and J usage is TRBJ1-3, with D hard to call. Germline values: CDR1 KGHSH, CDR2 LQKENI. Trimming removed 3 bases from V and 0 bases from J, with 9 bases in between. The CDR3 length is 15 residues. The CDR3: CASSPQQSSGNTIYF. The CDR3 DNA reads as TGTGCCAGCTCACCGCAACAAAGCTCTGGAAACACCATATATTTT.

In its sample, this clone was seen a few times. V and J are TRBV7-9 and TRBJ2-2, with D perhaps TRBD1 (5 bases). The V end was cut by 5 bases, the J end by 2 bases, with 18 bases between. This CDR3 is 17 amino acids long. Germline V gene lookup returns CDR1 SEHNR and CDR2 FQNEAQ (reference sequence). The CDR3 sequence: CASSERGLMGNTGELFF. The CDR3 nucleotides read TGTGCCAGCAGCGAAAGGGGCTTGATGGGTAACACCGGGGAGCTGTTTTTT. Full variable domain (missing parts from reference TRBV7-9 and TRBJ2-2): DTGVSQNPRHKITKRGQNVTFRCDPISEHNRLYWYRQTLGQGPEFLTYFQNEAQLEKSRLLSDRFSAERPKGSFSTLEIQRTEQGDSAMYLCASSERGLMGNTGELFFGEGSRLTVL.

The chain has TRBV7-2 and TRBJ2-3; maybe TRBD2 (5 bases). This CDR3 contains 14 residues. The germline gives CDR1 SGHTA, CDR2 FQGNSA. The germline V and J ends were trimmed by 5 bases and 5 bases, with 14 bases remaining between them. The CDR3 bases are TGTGCCAGCAGCCTCCTGGGAGTAGGAGATACGCAGTATTTT. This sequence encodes CASSLLGVGDTQYF.

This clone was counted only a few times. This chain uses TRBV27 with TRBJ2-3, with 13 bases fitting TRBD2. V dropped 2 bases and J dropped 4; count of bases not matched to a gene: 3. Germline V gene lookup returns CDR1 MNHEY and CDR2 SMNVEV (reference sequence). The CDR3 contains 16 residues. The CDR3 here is CASSLGLAGDSDTQYF. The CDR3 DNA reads TGTGCCAGCAGTTTAGGACTAGCGGGAGACTCAGATACGCAGTATTTT.

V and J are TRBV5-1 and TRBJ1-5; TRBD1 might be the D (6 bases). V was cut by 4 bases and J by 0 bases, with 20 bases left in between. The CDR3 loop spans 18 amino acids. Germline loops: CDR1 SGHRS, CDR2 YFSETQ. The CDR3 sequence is CASSPDGGRRYSNQPQHF. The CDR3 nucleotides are TGCGCCAGCAGCCCGGATGGGGGCCGCCGTTATAGCAATCAGCCCCAGCATTTT.

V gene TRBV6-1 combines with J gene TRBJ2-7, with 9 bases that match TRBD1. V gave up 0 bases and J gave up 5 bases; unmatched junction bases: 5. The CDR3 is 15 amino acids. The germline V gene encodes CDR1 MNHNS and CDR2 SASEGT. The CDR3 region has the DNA TGTGCCAGCAGTGAAGCTGGGACAGGGAGGCACGAGCAGTACTTC. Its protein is CASSEAGTGRHEQYF.

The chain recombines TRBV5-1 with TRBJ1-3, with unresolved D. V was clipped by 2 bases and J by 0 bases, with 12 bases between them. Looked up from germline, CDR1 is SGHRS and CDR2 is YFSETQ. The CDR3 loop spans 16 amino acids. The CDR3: CASSLSGPNSGNTIYF. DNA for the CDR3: TGCGCCAGCAGCTTATCTGGGCCGAACTCTGGAAACACCATATATTTT.

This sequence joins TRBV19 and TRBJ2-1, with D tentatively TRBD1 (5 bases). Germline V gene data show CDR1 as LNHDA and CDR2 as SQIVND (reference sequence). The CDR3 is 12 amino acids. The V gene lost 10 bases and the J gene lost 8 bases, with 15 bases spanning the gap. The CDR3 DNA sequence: TGTGCCACCCAGGGTTGGATGGATGAGCAGTTCTTC. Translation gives CATQGWMDEQFF.

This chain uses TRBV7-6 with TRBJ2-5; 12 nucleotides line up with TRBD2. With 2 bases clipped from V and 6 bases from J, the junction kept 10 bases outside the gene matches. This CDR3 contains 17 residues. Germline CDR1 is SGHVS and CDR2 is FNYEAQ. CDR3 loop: CASSLIPSGRAGKTQYF. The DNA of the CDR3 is TGTGCCAGCAGCTTAATTCCTAGCGGGAGGGCGGGGAAGACCCAGTACTTC. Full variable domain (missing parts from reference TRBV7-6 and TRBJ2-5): GAGVSQSPRYKVTKRGQDVALRCDPISGHVSLYWYRQALGQGPEFLTYFNYEAQQDKSGLPNDRFSAERPEGSISTLTIQRTEQRDSAMYRCASSLIPSGRAGKTQYFGPGTRLLVL.

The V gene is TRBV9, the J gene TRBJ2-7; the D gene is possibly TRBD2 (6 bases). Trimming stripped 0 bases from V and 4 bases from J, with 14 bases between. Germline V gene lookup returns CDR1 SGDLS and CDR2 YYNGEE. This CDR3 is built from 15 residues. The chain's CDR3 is CASSVATGGGYEQYF. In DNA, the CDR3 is TGTGCCAGCAGCGTAGCTACTGGGGGAGGTTACGAGCAGTACTTC.

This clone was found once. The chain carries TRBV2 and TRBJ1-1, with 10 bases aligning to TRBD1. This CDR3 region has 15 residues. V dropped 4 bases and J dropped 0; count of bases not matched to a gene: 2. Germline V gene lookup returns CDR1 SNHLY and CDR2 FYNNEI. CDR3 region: CASSGDRGLNTEAFF. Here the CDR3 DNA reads TGTGCCAGCAGTGGGGACAGGGGATTGAACACTGAAGCTTTCTTT.

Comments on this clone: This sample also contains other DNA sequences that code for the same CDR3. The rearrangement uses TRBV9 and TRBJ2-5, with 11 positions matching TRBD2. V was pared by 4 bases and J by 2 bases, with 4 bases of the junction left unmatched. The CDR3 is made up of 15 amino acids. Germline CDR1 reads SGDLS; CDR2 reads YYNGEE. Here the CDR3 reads CASSTGTSGQETQYF. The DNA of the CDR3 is TGTGCCAGCAGCACCGGGACTAGCGGACAAGAGACCCAGTACTTC.

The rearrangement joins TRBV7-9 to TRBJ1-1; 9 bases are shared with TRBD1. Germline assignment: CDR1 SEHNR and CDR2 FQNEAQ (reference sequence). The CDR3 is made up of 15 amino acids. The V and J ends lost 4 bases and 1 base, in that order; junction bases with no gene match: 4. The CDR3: CASSSSTGGNTEAFF. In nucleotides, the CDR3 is TGTGCCAGCAGCTCTTCGACAGGGGGGAACACTGAAGCTTTCTTT.

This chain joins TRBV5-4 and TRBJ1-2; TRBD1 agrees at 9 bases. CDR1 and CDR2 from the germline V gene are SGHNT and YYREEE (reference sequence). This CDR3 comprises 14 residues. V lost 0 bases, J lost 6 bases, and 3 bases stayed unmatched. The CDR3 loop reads CASSLGDRENGYTF. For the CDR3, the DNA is TGTGCCAGCAGCTTGGGGGACAGGGAGAATGGCTACACCTTC.

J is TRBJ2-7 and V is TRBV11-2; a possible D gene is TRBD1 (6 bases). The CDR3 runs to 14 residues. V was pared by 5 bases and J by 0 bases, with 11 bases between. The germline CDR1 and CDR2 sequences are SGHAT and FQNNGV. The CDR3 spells CASSPRTVSYEQYF. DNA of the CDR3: TGTGCCAGCAGCCCACGGACAGTCTCCTACGAGCAGTACTTC.

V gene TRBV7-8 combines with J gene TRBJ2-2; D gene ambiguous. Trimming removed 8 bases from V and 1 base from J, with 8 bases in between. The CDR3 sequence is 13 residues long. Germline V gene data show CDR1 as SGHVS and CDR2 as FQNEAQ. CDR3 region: CASGRRNTGELFF. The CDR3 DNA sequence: TGTGCCAGCGGCCGTAGGAACACCGGGGAGCTGTTTTTT.

The CDR3 DNA reads as TGTGCCAGCAGTGAGGGACCGGAGGGAGAGCAGTACTTC. It translates to CASSEGPEGEQYF. V and J are TRBV2 and TRBJ2-7, with D perhaps TRBD2 (6 bases). This CDR3 is 13 amino acids long. The germline CDR1 and CDR2 sequences are SNHLY and FYNNEI. V was cut by 3 bases and J by 7 bases, with 13 bases left in between.